This T cell receptor (beta chain) was sequenced during a study of blood T cell repertoires in COVID-19. Study-wide context: Italy, Spain and the United States were the sources of the convalescent and acute COVID-19 samples.

Adults between about 18 and 95 years of age took part from fewer than 30 US areas. This CDR3 is 16 amino acids long. The V segment lost 4 bases and the J segment 2 bases; nucleotides outside the gene matches: 9. Germline lookup yields CDR1 SGHRS and CDR2 YFSETQ. Methods used by the authors: Amplification from reference gene primers served as the basis for estimated nucleated cell counts. Repertoires were generated with immunoSEQ multiplex PCR, while TCRdb's copy carries only in-frame clones and drops some. V and J calls and clone size are as listed in that table; D and trimming were resolved from the DNA. This sample has about 270,000 clones, with approximately 90% found just once.

The chain is built from TRBV5-1 and TRBJ2-5, with 9 bases identical to TRBD2. The receptor was derived from a man aged 18 to 29 who had recovered from COVID-19. Sequenced material: PBMCs or T cells enriched from blood (not recorded which). This CDR3 is CASSHPGAGGQETQYF. DNA for the CDR3: TGCGCCAGCAGCCACCCGGGAGCGGGGGGTCAAGAGACCCAGTACTTC. The variable domain in full, with the rest retrieved from reference TRBV5-1 and TRBJ2-5, is KAGVTQTPRYLIKTRGQQVTLSCSPISGHRSVSWYQQTPGQGLQFLFEYFSETQRNKGNFPGRFSGRQFSNSRSEMNVSTLELGDSALYLCASSHPGAGGQETQYFGPGTRLLVL.